This TCR beta chain is from a study of T cell responses to AZD1222 COVID-19 vaccine (dated by TCRdb to the early 2020s). With regard to the full study: A total of 230 or so trial participants underwent TCR sequencing, of whom about 210 received two doses of AZD1222 and around 26 received two doses of the MenACWY control vaccine. Trial participants were enrolled by age into subgroups of 18-55, 56-69 and 70-plus years, and about 150, 27 and 61 TCR-sequenced participants, respectively, were included in these subgroups.

What the time point label conveys for this sample: about 28 days (+/-7) after the second vaccine dose. The treatment or condition label, read with the paper, signifies: meningococcal conjugate vaccine given as trial control. Vaccinee samples came from UK trials COV001 and COV002, including a single-blind randomized controlled phase 2/3 trial of AZD1222 (ChAdOx1 nCoV-19) in healthy adults. Trial participant PBMC samples were collected at day 0 and day 28 after the second dose for TCRbeta chain sequencing. A note on this clone: The antigen this receptor binds is unknown. Per-base qualities were not stored, and no clone one base away is much larger.

Study-level results and caveats: In the small 56-69-year group, the increase in depth fell short of significance, most likely because of low power. No day 14 peak-response samples were available, so repertoires were characterized only after the peak T cell response. Reportedly, close to half of the unique spike-specific TCRs recognized epitopes lying outside the regions that are mutated in the B.1.351 and B.1.1.7 variants. The vaccine-associated CD4 TCRs covered the entire spike protein, and the dominant responses fell in regions 160-218 and 743-854. After two AZD1222 doses, spike-specific TCR breadth and depth were significantly higher than at day 0 and than in MenACWY recipients. Participants were mostly white British and included more females than males, and it was suggested by the authors that clonal diversity may have been underestimated. Conclusions about previously exposed vaccinees were limited because only a handful of AZD1222 recipients were SARS-CoV-2 seropositive at baseline.

Reading the germline V gene gives CDR1 SNHLY and CDR2 FYNNEI. The CDR3 holds 13 amino acids from the cysteine to the phenylalanine. The CDR3 DNA has 39 bases and is translated from base 1. V and J are truncated by 7 bases and 2 bases respectively, leaving an intervening sequence of 11 bases. The CDR3 regions of human TCRbeta chains were analyzed by immunosequencing. Per the source publication's procedure: TCRs in the repertoires were matched against a reference library of SARS-CoV-2-specific TCRs that had been generated with the MIRA antigen-specificity platform. Breadth was defined as the fraction of unique TCRs that were SARS-CoV-2-associated, and depth was defined as the fraction of total T cells that were SARS-CoV-2-associated. Using the MIRA data, each spike-specific TCR was mapped to the spike region that the TCR reacts to and placed in a CD4 or CD8 class. Log10-transformed breadth and depth values were compared by one-way ANOVA with Sidak's multiple comparisons tests. In its TCRdb copy, this immuneACCESS table keeps in-frame sequences only and misses some clones. Where compared with another copy, unresolved V genes explain less than half of these, and the others have no known cause. That table supplies the V and J calls and clone size; D and trimming were determined from the DNA. For this sample there are around 140,000 clones; roughly 90% appear just once. The top ten clones comprise about 5.4% of the sample.

Source: peripheral blood, taken 28 days after the second dose of the MenACWY control vaccine. The rearrangement combines TRBV2 with TRBJ1-2; the D segment cannot be called with confidence. The receptor comes from an adult who received the MenACWY meningococcal vaccine as a control. The CDR3 reads as follows: CASIKRENYGYTF. The DNA sequence is TGTGCCAGCATTAAGAGGGAGAACTATGGCTACACCTTC.